The 31 T cell receptor beta chains given below trace back to one sample, sequenced in a study of blood T cell repertoires in COVID-19. TCRdb's table, derived via immunoSEQ multiplex PCR, lists solely in-frame clones and lacks some. Of about 230,000 clones listed, over 70% were seen once; the top ten hold roughly 7.9%. Sequenced input: peripheral blood. The receptors stem from a woman of 80 years or more with acute or convalescent COVID-19.

The table lists this clone with many counts. V is TRBV7-3 and J is TRBJ2-2; the D is unclear. Trimming removed 1 base from V and 6 bases from J, with 6 bases in between. This CDR3 comprises 13 residues. Germline CDR1 is SGHTA and CDR2 is FQGTGA. In nucleotides, the CDR3 is TGTGCCAGCAGCTTAAATTCCGCCGGGGAGCTGTTTTTT. Protein: CASSLNSAGELFF.

The chain combines TRBV7-9 with TRBJ1-3; D not certain. Germline values: CDR1 SEHNR, CDR2 FQNEAQ (reference sequence). Between the trimmed V and J ends, which lost 5 bases and 8 bases, there was a span of 7 bases. This CDR3 region has 11 residues. CDR3 amino acids: CASSRVDTIYF. CDR3 sequence (DNA): TGTGCCAGCAGCCGGGTGGACACCATATATTTT.

The gene calls are TRBV2 and TRBJ2-1; D remains unclear. The germline CDR1 and CDR2 sequences are SNHLY and FYNNEI. The V and J ends lost 7 bases and 10 bases respectively, with 14 bases between them. This CDR3 has 12 amino acids. CDR3 in amino acids: CASTLNSREQFF. CDR3 bases: TGTGCCAGCACGTTAAACTCCCGGGAGCAGTTCTTC.

This clone occurred a few times. The chain is built from TRBV11-2 and TRBJ2-7; TRBD2 matches 9 bases. Germline V gene sequence: CDR1 SGHAT, CDR2 FQNNGV. The CDR3 has 13 amino acids. Unmatched junction bases numbered 2, after V lost 3 bases and J lost 5 bases. In DNA, the CDR3 is TGTGCCAGCAGCTTGGGACTAGCCCACGAGCAGTACTTC. It is translated as CASSLGLAHEQYF.

This clone was detected once. This chain uses TRBV3-1 (or the pseudogene TRBV3-2) with TRBJ2-3, with D perhaps TRBD2 (6 bases). CDR1 and CDR2 (germline): LGHDT, YNNKEL (reference sequence). The CDR3 runs to 16 residues. V was trimmed by 4 bases and J by 4 bases, leaving 18 bases between them. CDR3 DNA sequence: TGTGCCAGCAGCCCCCAGGGTAGCGGAGGTGCAGATACGCAGTATTTT. Its protein is CASSPQGSGGADTQYF.

The V and J genes are TRBV29-1 and TRBJ1-5, with D possibly being TRBD1 (5 bases). Germline V gene data show CDR1 as SQVTM and CDR2 as ANQGSEA. The length of the CDR3 is 13 residues. V lost 3 bases and J lost 3, with 9 bases in between. The CDR3 here is CSVEGGNNQPQHF. Written as DNA, the CDR3 is TGCAGCGTTGAGGGGGGGAACAATCAGCCCCAGCATTTT. Using reference TRBV29-1 and TRBJ1-5 for the parts outside the CDR3, the full variable domain is SAVISQKPSRDICQRGTSLTIQCQVDSQVTMMFWYRQQPGQSLTLIATANQGSEATYESGFVIDKFPISRPNLTFSTLTVSNMSPEDSSIYLCSVEGGNNQPQHFGDGTRLSIL.

This chain connects TRBV4-1 to TRBJ2-3; D might be TRBD2 (6 bases). Germline V lookup: CDR1 MGHRA, CDR2 YSYEKL. This CDR3 region has 18 residues. Trimming took off 0 bases at V and 4 bases at J, with 20 bases between the two ends. The CDR3 DNA reads as TGCGCCAGCAGCCAAGAAGGTAGCGGAGCCGCCAGAGCAGATACGCAGTATTTT. It yields the protein CASSQEGSGAARADTQYF.

The rearrangement links TRBV7-8 to TRBJ2-2, with 10 positions matching TRBD1. This CDR3 has 17 residues. CDR1 and CDR2 from the germline V gene are SGHVS and FQNEAQ. Germline trimming cut 5 bases from V and 1 base from J; bases unmatched to any gene: 7. CDR3 residues: CASSPRGQGGNTGELFF. In DNA form, the CDR3 reads TGTGCCAGCAGCCCCAGAGGACAGGGGGGGAACACCGGGGAGCTGTTTTTT.

J is TRBJ1-2 and V is TRBV19; tentatively, D is TRBD1 (6 bases). This CDR3 comprises 15 residues. CDR1 and CDR2 from the germline V gene are LNHDA and SQIVND (reference sequence). V gave up 5 bases and J gave up 8 bases, with 21 bases separating them. The CDR3 is CASSDRGGRGFGYTF. CDR3 nucleotides: TGTGCCAGTAGTGACCGCGGGGGAAGGGGGTTCGGCTACACCTTC.

The chain employs TRBV27 and TRBJ2-5, with 8 bases aligning to TRBD1. The CDR3 totals 15 residues. Losses at the gene ends were 6 bases for V and 5 bases for J; bases not matched to a gene: 11. Germline CDR1 is MNHEY and CDR2 is SMNVEV (reference sequence). The CDR3 protein is CASRSGQGGWETQYF. CDR3 sequence (DNA): TGTGCCAGCAGATCCGGACAGGGAGGATGGGAGACCCAGTACTTC.

The chain has TRBV7-9 and TRBJ1-2; possibly TRBD1 for D (6 bases). V shed 0 bases and J shed 8 bases, with 13 bases lying between them. The CDR3 is 14 residues long. The V gene's germline CDR1 is SEHNR and CDR2 FQNEAQ (reference sequence). In nucleotides, the CDR3 is TGTGCCAGCAGCTTAGCCGTCGCAGGGGACGGCTACACCTTC. Encoded protein: CASSLAVAGDGYTF.

The V call is TRBV3-1 (or the pseudogene TRBV3-2), the J call TRBJ1-4, with D hard to call. The V gene's germline CDR1 is LGHDT and CDR2 YNNKEL (reference sequence). V lost 0 bases to trimming and J lost 8 bases, with 16 bases between them. The CDR3 is 16 amino acids. CDR3 sequence: CASSQDAPGSGEKLFF. The CDR3, as DNA: TGTGCCAGCAGCCAAGATGCGCCGGGAAGTGGAGAAAAACTGTTTTTT.

The rearrangement links TRBV3-1 (or the pseudogene TRBV3-2) to TRBJ1-5; D unclear. CDR1 LGHDT and CDR2 YNNKEL come from the germline V gene (reference sequence). The CDR3 loop spans 17 amino acids. V was pared by 1 base and J by 3 bases, with 16 bases between. CDR3 protein: CASSQGPPGVHNQPQHF. The CDR3 nucleotides are TGTGCCAGCAGCCAAGGACCGCCCGGGGTTCACAATCAGCCCCAGCATTTT.

This rearrangement joins TRBV5-1 to TRBJ2-1, with D unresolved. The CDR3 consists of 13 residues. Germline CDR1 reads SGHRS; CDR2 reads YFSETQ. V was pared by 4 bases and J by 8 bases, with 13 bases between. The CDR3 region is CASSLASFDEQFF. CDR3 sequence (DNA): TGCGCCAGCAGCCTGGCTAGTTTCGATGAGCAGTTCTTC. Drawing the rest from reference TRBV5-1 and TRBJ2-1, the complete variable domain is KAGVTQTPRYLIKTRGQQVTLSCSPISGHRSVSWYQQTPGQGLQFLFEYFSETQRNKGNFPGRFSGRQFSNSRSEMNVSTLELGDSALYLCASSLASFDEQFFGPGTRLTVL.

J is TRBJ2-7 and V is TRBV3-1 (or the pseudogene TRBV3-2), with D perhaps matching TRBD2 (5 bases). The CDR3 runs 11 residues. Germline loops: CDR1 LGHDT, CDR2 YNNKEL (reference sequence). V gave up 6 bases and J gave up 6 bases, with 9 bases separating them. This CDR3 reads CASSTAGEQYF. DNA of the CDR3: TGTGCCAGCAGTACTGCGGGCGAGCAGTACTTC.

The rearrangement uses TRBV15 and TRBJ1-2, with 9 bases aligning to TRBD1. V trimming: 5 bases; J trimming: 3 bases; junction bases outside the gene matches: 4. Germline assignment: CDR1 LNHNV and CDR2 YYDKDF (reference sequence). The CDR3 is made up of 14 amino acids. The CDR3 nucleotides read TGTGCCACCAGCCCCCGACAGGGGGACTATGGCTACACCTTC. This gives the protein CATSPRQGDYGYTF.

The rearrangement uses TRBV6-1 and TRBJ2-7; D remains unclear. V lost 0 bases and J lost 8, with 14 bases in between. There are 14 residues in the CDR3. Germline lookup yields CDR1 MNHNS and CDR2 SASEGT. The CDR3 DNA is TGTGCCAGCAGTGAAGCAGCGAGTGATCCACAGCAGTACTTC. This encodes CASSEAASDPQQYF.

The V gene is TRBV27, the J gene TRBJ2-5; possible D gene TRBD1, 6 bases. The V gene's germline CDR1 is MNHEY and CDR2 SMNVEV (reference sequence). V was trimmed by 3 bases and J by 5 bases, leaving 13 bases between them. The CDR3 has 14 residues. The CDR3 region is CASSLTGWGETQYF. CDR3 DNA sequence: TGTGCCAGCAGTTTGACAGGCTGGGGGGAGACCCAGTACTTC.

This clone has just one count. The J gene is TRBJ1-1, the V gene TRBV11-1; 10 bases align to TRBD1. From germline, CDR1 is SGHAT and CDR2 FQDESV (reference sequence). The V gene end was trimmed by 8 bases and the J gene end by 4 bases; junction bases not matched to a gene: 4. The CDR3 loop spans 13 amino acids. CDR3 in amino acids: CASGTGAGTEAFF. The CDR3 DNA sequence: TGTGCCAGCGGGACAGGGGCGGGCACTGAAGCTTTCTTT.

The chain recombines TRBV19 with TRBJ1-1, with no clear D. Trimming removed 7 bases from V and 4 bases from J, with 16 bases in between. CDR3 size: 14 residues. Germline V gene lookup returns CDR1 LNHDA and CDR2 SQIVND (reference sequence). The CDR3 nucleotides read TGTGCCAGTACCATGGGCCGGTTTCCCACTGAAGCTTTCTTT. Translation: CASTMGRFPTEAFF.

This clone was detected many times. J is TRBJ1-4 and V is TRBV23-1; D remains ambiguous. TRBV23-1 is an ORF for which the function is uncertain. This CDR3 has 22 amino acids. Between the trimmed V and J ends, which lost 4 bases and 4 bases, there was a span of 34 bases. The CDR3 bases are TGCGCCAGCAGTCCTGTCCACCCCTATTCATTTCCCGCCCTCCTATATAATGAAAAACTGTTTTTT. Translation: CASSPVHPYSFPALLYNEKLFF.

This chain uses TRBV11-2 with TRBJ2-1; TRBD1 might be the D (6 bases). This CDR3 comprises 14 residues. The V gene lost 2 bases and the J gene lost 9 bases, with 14 bases spanning the gap. Germline-derived CDR1 and CDR2 are SGHAT and FQNNGV. The CDR3 region is CASSLPQGRGEQFF. The DNA for the CDR3 is TGTGCCAGCAGCTTACCCCAGGGGCGAGGTGAGCAGTTCTTC.

The V call is TRBV5-1, the J call TRBJ2-5; a weak D match, TRBD1 (6 bases). Trimming left V 4 bases short and J 5 bases short, with 15 bases between. Germline CDR1 reads SGHRS; CDR2 reads YFSETQ. The length of the CDR3 is 14 residues. The CDR3, as DNA: TGCGCCAGCAGCGTAGACAGGTCAGGGGAGACCCAGTACTTC. Protein: CASSVDRSGETQYF.

V and J are TRBV19 and TRBJ1-6; D call uncertain. The CDR3 covers 15 residues. CDR1 and CDR2 from the germline V gene are LNHDA and SQIVND (reference sequence). Deletions cut 6 bases from V and 5 bases from J, with 14 bases between. CDR3 sequence reads: CASRPSATDNSPLHF. DNA for the CDR3: TGTGCCAGTAGGCCATCAGCTACAGATAATTCACCCCTCCACTTT.

The chain couples TRBV19 to TRBJ2-1, with 11 bases lining up with TRBD1. This CDR3 has 16 residues. J gave up 1 base and V 4 bases, and 3 bases lay outside the gene matches. Germline CDR1 LNHDA, CDR2 SQIVND (reference sequence). Here the CDR3 reads CASSRTGGMSYNEQFF. The CDR3 region has the DNA TGTGCCAGTAGTAGGACAGGGGGCATGTCCTACAATGAGCAGTTCTTC.

V gene TRBV7-9 combines with J gene TRBJ1-2; the match to TRBD1 covers 7 bases. Germline trimming cut 5 bases from V and 3 bases from J; bases unmatched to any gene: 12. This CDR3 comprises 16 residues. CDR1 and CDR2 (germline): SEHNR, FQNEAQ (reference sequence). DNA of the CDR3: TGTGCCAGCAGCCAGCTGACAGGGAAAGGGGACTATGGCTACACCTTC. It is translated as CASSQLTGKGDYGYTF.

The rearrangement joins TRBV6-5 to TRBJ2-3; a possible D gene is TRBD2 (6 bases). Trimming cost V 2 bases and J 1 base, with 10 bases left between them. CDR1 is MNHEY, CDR2 SVGAGI, per germline. There are 15 residues in the CDR3. The CDR3 region is CASSYLPGGTDTQYF. CDR3 DNA sequence: TGTGCCAGCAGTTACCTTCCGGGAGGCACAGATACGCAGTATTTT.

The CDR3 DNA reads TGTGCCAGCAGCCCTGGACTCGAAGAAAAACTGTTTTTT. It codes for CASSPGLEEKLFF. The genes are TRBV3-1 (or the pseudogene TRBV3-2) and TRBJ1-4; D unresolved. CDR1 LGHDT and CDR2 YNNKEL come from the germline V gene (reference sequence). The CDR3 is 13 amino acids. V lost 4 bases to trimming and J lost 8 bases, with 11 bases between them.

The chain employs TRBV5-4 and TRBJ2-6; D not certain. Trimming cost V 2 bases and J 0 bases, with 6 bases left between them. CDR3 length: 15 residues. Per germline, CDR1 SGHNT and CDR2 YYREEE (reference sequence). CDR3: CASSLSFSGANVLTF. CDR3 coding DNA: TGTGCCAGCAGCTTATCGTTCTCTGGGGCCAACGTCCTGACTTTC.

The genes are TRBV5-6 and TRBJ2-7, with 7 positions matching TRBD1. The CDR3 loop spans 14 amino acids. Germline CDR1 SGHDT, CDR2 YYEEEE. V shed 4 bases, J shed 5 bases, and the junction held 9 bases outside the gene matches. The CDR3 DNA reads TGTGCCAGCAGCCCAACAGGGGAGTGGAACGAGCAGTACTTC. This encodes CASSPTGEWNEQYF. The entire variable domain, with the rest obtained from reference TRBV5-6 and TRBJ2-7, is as follows: DAGVTQSPTHLIKTRGQQVTLRCSPKSGHDTVSWYQQALGQGPQFIFQYYEEEERQRGNFPDRFSGHQFPNYSSELNVNALLLGDSALYLCASSPTGEWNEQYFGPGTRLTVT.

The rearrangement uses TRBV19 and TRBJ1-2; tentative D call: TRBD1 (5 bases). This CDR3 spans 14 amino acids. Trimming took 1 base from V and 2 from J, leaving 8 bases between them. Germline lookup yields CDR1 LNHDA and CDR2 SQIVND (reference sequence). CDR3 nucleotides: TGTGCCAGTAGTATAGGGCGGGACAACTATGGCTACACCTTC. It yields the protein CASSIGRDNYGYTF.